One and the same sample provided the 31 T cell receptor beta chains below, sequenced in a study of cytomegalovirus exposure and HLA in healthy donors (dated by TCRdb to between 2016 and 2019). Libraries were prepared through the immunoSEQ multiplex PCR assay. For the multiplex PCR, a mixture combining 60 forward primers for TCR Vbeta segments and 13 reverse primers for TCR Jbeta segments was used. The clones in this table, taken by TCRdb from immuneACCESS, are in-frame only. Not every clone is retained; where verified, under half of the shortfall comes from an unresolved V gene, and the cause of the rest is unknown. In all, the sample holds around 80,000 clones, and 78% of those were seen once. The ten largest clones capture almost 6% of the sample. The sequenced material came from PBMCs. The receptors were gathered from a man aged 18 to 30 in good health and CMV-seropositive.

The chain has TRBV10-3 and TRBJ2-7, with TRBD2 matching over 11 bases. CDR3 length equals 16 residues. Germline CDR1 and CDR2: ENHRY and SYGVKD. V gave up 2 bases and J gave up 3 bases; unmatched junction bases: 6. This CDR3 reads CAISEDIAGGHYEQYF. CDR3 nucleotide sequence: TGTGCCATCAGTGAGGACATAGCGGGAGGGCACTACGAGCAGTACTTC.

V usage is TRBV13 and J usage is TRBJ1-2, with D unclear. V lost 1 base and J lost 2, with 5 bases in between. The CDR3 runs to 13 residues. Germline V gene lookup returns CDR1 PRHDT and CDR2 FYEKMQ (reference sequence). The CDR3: CASSLAGNYGYTF. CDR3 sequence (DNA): TGTGCCAGCAGCTTAGCAGGAAACTATGGCTACACCTTC.

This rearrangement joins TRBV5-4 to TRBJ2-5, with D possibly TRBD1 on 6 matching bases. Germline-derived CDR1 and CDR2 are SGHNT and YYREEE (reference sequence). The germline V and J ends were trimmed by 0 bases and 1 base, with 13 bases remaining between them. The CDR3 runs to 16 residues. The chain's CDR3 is CASSLEARGGQETQYF. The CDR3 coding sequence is TGTGCCAGCAGCTTGGAGGCTAGAGGGGGCCAAGAGACCCAGTACTTC.

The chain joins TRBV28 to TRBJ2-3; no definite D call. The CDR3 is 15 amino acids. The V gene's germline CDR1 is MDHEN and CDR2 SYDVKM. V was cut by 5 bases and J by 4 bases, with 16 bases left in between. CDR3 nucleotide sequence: TGTGCCAGCAGTAGAGCGCCCGGTCGCGCAGATACGCAGTATTTT. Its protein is CASSRAPGRADTQYF.

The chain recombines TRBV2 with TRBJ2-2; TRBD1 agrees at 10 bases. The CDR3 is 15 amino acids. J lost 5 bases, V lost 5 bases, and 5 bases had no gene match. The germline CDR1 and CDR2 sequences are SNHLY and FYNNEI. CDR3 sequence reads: CASSPPGQGTGELFF. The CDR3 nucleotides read TGTGCCAGCAGTCCCCCGGGACAGGGGACCGGGGAGCTGTTTTTT.

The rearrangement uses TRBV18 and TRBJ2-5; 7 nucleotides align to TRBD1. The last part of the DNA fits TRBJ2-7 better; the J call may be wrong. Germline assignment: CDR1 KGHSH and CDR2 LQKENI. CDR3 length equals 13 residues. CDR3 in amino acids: CASSPTGTNEQYF. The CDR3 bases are TGTGCCAGCTCACCGACAGGGACCAACGAGCAGTACTTC.

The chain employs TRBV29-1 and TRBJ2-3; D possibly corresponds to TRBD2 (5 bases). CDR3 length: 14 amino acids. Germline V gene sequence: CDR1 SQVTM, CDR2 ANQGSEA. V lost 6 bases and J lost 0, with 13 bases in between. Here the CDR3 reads CSVQADWSTDTQYF. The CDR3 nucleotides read TGCAGCGTACAAGCGGATTGGAGCACAGATACGCAGTATTTT.

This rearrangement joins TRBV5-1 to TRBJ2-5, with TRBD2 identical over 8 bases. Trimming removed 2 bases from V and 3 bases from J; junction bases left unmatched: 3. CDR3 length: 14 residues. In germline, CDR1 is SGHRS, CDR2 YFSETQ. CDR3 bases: TGCGCCAGCAGCTTCGGAGCGGGGGAAGAGACCCAGTACTTC. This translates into CASSFGAGEETQYF.

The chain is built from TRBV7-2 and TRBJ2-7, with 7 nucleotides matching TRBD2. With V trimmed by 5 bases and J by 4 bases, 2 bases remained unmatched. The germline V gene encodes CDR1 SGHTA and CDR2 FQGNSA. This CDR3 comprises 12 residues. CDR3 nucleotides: TGTGCCAGCAGCCCCGGGAGGTACGAGCAGTACTTC. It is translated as CASSPGRYEQYF. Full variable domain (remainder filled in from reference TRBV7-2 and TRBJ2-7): GAGVSQSPSNKVTEKGKDVELRCDPISGHTALYWYRQSLGQGLEFLIYFQGNSAPDKSGLPSDRFSAERTGGSVSTLTIQRTQQEDSAVYLCASSPGRYEQYFGPGTRLTVT.

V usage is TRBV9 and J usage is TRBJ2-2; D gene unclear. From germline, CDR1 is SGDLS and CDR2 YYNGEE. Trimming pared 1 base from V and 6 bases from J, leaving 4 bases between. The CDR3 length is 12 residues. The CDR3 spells CASSVQAGELFF. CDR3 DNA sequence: TGTGCCAGCAGCGTACAGGCCGGGGAGCTGTTTTTT.

The CDR3 is CASSLPGGSTREQYF. DNA of the CDR3: TGTGCCAGCAGCTTACCTGGCGGGAGTACCCGCGAGCAGTACTTC. V and J are TRBV7-9 and TRBJ2-7, with TRBD2 matching over 7 bases. The J segment lost 6 bases and the V segment lost 2 bases, leaving 10 bases of the junction unmatched. CDR1 is SEHNR, CDR2 FQNEAQ, per germline (reference sequence). The CDR3 contains 15 residues.

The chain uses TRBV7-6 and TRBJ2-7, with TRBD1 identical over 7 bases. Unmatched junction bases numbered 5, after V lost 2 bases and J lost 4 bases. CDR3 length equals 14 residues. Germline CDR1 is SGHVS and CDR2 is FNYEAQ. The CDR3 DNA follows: TGTGCCAGCAGCTTATCCGGGACAGTTTACGAGCAGTACTTC. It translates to CASSLSGTVYEQYF.

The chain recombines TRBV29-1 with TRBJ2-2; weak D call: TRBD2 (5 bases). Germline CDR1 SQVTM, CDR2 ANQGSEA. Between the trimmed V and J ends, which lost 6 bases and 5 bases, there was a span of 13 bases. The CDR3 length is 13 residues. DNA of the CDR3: TGCAGCGTGTTTTTCGGGATAACCGGGGAGCTGTTTTTT. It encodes CSVFFGITGELFF.

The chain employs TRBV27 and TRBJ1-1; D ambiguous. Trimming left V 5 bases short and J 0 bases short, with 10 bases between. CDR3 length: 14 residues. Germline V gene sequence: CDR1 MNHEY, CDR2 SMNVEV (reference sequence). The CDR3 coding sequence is TGTGCCAGCAGTCTGGAGGGTTTGAACACTGAAGCTTTCTTT. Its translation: CASSLEGLNTEAFF.

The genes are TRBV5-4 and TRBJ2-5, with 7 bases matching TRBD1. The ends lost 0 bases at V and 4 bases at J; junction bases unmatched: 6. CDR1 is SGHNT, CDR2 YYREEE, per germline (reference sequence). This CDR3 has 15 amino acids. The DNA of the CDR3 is TGTGCCAGCAGCTTGGAGGGGGCGCGACGAGAGACCCAGTACTTC. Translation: CASSLEGARRETQYF.

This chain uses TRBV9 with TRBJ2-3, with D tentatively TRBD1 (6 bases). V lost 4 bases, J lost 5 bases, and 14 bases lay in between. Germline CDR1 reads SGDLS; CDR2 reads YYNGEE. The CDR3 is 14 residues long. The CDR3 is CASSPTGLRDTQYF. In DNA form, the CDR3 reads TGTGCCAGCAGCCCAACAGGGTTGAGAGATACGCAGTATTTT.

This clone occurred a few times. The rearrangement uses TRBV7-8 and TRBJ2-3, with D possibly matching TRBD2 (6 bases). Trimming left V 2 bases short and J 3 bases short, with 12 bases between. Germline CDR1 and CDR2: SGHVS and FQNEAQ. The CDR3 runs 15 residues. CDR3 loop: CASSLKRVLTDTQYF. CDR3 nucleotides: TGTGCCAGCAGCTTAAAGCGGGTCCTGACAGATACGCAGTATTTT.

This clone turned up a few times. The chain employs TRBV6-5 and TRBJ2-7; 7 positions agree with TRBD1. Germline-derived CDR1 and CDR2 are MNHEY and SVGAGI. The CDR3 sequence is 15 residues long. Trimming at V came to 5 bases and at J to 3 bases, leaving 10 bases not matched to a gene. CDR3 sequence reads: CASSTYRGSFYEQYF. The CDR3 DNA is TGTGCCAGCAGTACGTACAGGGGTTCGTTCTACGAGCAGTACTTC.

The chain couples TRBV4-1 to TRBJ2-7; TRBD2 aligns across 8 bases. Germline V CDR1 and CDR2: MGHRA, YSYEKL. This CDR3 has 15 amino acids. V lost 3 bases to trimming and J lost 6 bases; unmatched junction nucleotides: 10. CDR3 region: CASSHLAGGLGEQYF. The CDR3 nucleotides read TGCGCCAGCAGCCATCTTGCGGGAGGACTAGGCGAGCAGTACTTC.

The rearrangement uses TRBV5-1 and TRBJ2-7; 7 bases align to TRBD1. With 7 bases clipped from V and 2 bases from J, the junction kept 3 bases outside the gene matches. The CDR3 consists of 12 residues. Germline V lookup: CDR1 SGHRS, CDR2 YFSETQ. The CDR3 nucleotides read TGCGCCAGCGGGCAGGGGGCCTACGAGCAGTACTTC. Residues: CASGQGAYEQYF.

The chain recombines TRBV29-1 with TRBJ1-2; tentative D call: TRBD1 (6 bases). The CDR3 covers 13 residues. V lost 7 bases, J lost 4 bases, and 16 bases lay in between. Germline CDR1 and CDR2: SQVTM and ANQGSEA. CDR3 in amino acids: CSAGGQSLYGYTF. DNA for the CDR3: TGCAGCGCGGGTGGACAGTCACTCTATGGCTACACCTTC.

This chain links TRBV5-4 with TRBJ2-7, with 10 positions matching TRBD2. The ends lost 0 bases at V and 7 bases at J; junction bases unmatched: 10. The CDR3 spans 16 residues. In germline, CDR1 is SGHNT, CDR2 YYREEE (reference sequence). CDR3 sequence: CASSLGRLAGVNEQYF. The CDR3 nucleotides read TGTGCCAGCAGCTTGGGACGGCTAGCGGGAGTTAATGAGCAGTACTTC.

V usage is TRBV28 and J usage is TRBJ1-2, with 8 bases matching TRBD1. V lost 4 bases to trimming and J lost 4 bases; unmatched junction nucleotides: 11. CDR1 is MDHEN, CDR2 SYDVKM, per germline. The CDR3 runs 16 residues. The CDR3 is CASSSASGGWVYGYTF. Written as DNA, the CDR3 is TGTGCCAGCAGTTCCGCCTCAGGGGGCTGGGTCTATGGCTACACCTTC.

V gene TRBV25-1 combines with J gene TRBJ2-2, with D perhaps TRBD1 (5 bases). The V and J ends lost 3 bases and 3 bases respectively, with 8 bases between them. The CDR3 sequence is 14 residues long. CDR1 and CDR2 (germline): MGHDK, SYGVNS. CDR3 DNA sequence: TGTGCCAGCAGTGATCCAGGGTACACCGGGGAGCTGTTTTTT. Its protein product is CASSDPGYTGELFF.

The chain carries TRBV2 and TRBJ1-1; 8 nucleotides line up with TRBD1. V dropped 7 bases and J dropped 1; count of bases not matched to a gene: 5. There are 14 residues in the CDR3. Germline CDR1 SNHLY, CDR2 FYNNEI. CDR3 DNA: TGTGCCAGCATTGTCGGGACAGGGAACACTGAAGCTTTCTTT. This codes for CASIVGTGNTEAFF. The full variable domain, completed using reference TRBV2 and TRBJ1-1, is EPEVTQTPSHQVTQMGQEVILRCVPISNHLYFYWYRQILGQKVEFLVSFYNNEISEKSEIFDDQFSVERPDGSNFTLKIRSTKLEDSAMYFCASIVGTGNTEAFFGQGTRLTVV.

The DNA of the CDR3 is TGTGCCAGCAGTGAAGTAACAGTAGGCTACACCTTC. Its protein is CASSEVTVGYTF. The rearrangement uses TRBV6-1 and TRBJ1-2; D is uncertain. There are 12 residues in the CDR3. CDR1 MNHNS and CDR2 SASEGT come from the germline V gene. Between the trimmed V and J ends, which lost 1 base and 8 bases, there was a span of 8 bases.

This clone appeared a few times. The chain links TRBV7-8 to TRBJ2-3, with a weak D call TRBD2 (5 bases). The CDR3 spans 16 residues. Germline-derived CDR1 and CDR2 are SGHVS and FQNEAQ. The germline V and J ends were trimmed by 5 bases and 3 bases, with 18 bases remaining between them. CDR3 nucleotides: TGTGCCAGCAGCCCCTCAAGGGCGGGCCTAACAGATACGCAGTATTTT. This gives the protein CASSPSRAGLTDTQYF.

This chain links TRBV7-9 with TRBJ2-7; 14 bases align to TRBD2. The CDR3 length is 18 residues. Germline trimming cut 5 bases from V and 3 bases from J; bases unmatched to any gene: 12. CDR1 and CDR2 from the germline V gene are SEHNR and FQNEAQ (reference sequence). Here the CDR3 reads CASSSAGTSGRKDYEQYF. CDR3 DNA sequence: TGTGCCAGCAGCAGCGCGGGGACTAGCGGGAGAAAAGACTACGAGCAGTACTTC.

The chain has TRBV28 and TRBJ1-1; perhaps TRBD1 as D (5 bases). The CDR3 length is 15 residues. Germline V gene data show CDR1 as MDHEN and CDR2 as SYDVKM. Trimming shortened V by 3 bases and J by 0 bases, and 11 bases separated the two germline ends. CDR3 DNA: TGTGCCAGCAGTTTGGGTGGGGGGATGAACACTGAAGCTTTCTTT. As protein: CASSLGGGMNTEAFF.

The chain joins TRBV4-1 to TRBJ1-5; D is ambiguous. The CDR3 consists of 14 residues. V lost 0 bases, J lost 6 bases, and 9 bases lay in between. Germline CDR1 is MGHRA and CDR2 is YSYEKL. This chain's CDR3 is CASSQEEGSQPQHF. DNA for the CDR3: TGCGCCAGCAGCCAAGAAGAGGGCAGTCAGCCCCAGCATTTT.

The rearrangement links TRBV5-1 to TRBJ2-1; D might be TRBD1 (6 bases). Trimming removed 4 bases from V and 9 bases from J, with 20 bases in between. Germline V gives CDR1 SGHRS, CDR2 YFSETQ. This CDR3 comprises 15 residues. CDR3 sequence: CASSLGTKRGSEQFF. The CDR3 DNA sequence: TGCGCCAGCAGCCTCGGGACAAAGCGCGGCTCTGAGCAGTTCTTC.